This T cell receptor (beta chain) was retrieved from a study of T-cell reconstitution after alpha-beta-depleted transplantation in children. For TCRbeta, the library was prepared with unique molecular identifiers. MiXCR, run by TCRdb on the PCR reads, gives a single entry per CDR3 protein. The data contain 900,000 or so distinct CDR3 sequences, about 15% of them seen just once; the ten biggest clones take up just under 5%. This clonotype was recorded a few times. Its antigen is still unknown. Study-wide results and caveats: The authors attributed T-cell counts and diversity one year after transplant mostly to newly produced T cells. Some patients owed their high day-60 TCRbeta diversity to surviving recipient T cells and thymic progenitors. Reports say that about two months after transplant, the alpha-beta T cells came out of several hundred graft clones that had expanded.

The CDR3 extends over 13 amino acids. Trimming shortened V by 7 bases and J by 6 bases, and 13 bases separated the two germline ends. This TCR was sampled from a male patient under 18 who had a stem cell transplant for acute lymphoblastic leukemia, so the T cells may come from the graft donor. The sample consisted of PBMCs, mostly from graft donor cells, taken 360 days after TCRalphabeta/CD19-depleted stem cell transplant. The rearrangement links TRBV12-3 or TRBV12-4 to TRBJ2-1; D remains unclear. The CDR3 loop is CASKVDGTNEQFF. The CDR3 DNA follows: TGTGCCAGCAAGGTGGACGGAACCAATGAGCAGTTCTTC.